This is a list of T cell receptor beta chains from one sample in a study of blood T cell repertoires in COVID-19. The protocol was immunoSEQ multiplex PCR, while the TCRdb copy is restricted to in-frame clones and leaves out a portion. The sample gives 150,000 to 200,000 clones, 82% of which show up once; 8.4% is in the top ten. Sequences were obtained from peripheral blood. These receptor sequences come from a woman aged 70 to 79 with acute or convalescent COVID-19. CDR3s include the opening cysteine and the closing phenylalanine or tryptophan. The D gene is left open where the match is weak. Size tells how often a clone was seen (once, few, many) or the class of an expanded clone, and some rows leave it out.

v_call,j_call,clone_size,d_call,cdr3_aa,cdr3_nt
TRBV18,TRBJ2-7,.,TRBD2,CASSPQGTNSYEQYF,TGTGCCAGCTCACCACAGGGGACTAACTCCTACGAGCAGTACTTC
TRBV11-2,TRBJ1-6,.,.,CASSLEPRQGSPLHF,TGTGCCAGCAGCTTAGAACCCCGGCAGGGTTCACCCCTCCACTTT
TRBV14,TRBJ1-1,.,.,CASSRGTEAFF,TGTGCCAGCAGCCGAGGGACTGAAGCTTTCTTT
TRBV2,TRBJ1-4,.,TRBD1,CASSYDGGQGAAWPEKLFF,TGTGCCAGCAGTTATGACGGAGGACAGGGGGCGGCCTGGCCAGAAAAACTGTTTTTT
TRBV5-1,TRBJ2-2,.,.,CASTLGQSTGELFF,TGCGCCAGCACCCTCGGACAGAGCACCGGGGAGCTGTTTTTT
TRBV28,TRBJ1-4,.,TRBD1,CASSRSGTGVGEKLFF,TGTGCCAGCAGCAGATCCGGGACAGGGGTCGGGGAAAAACTGTTTTTT
TRBV19,TRBJ1-6,.,.,CASMPVADNSPLHF,TGTGCCAGTATGCCCGTAGCAGATAATTCACCCCTCCACTTT
TRBV6-6,TRBJ2-2,.,TRBD2,CASSPTSVGANTGELFF,TGTGCCAGCAGTCCAACTAGCGTTGGGGCGAACACCGGGGAGCTGTTTTTT
TRBV14,TRBJ2-1,.,TRBD2,CASSQDFGRAGEQFF,TGTGCCAGCAGCCAAGATTTCGGGAGGGCCGGTGAGCAGTTCTTC
TRBV28,TRBJ2-3,.,TRBD1,CASKTGQGTDTQYF,TGTGCCAGCAAGACAGGACAGGGCACAGATACGCAGTATTTT
TRBV7-9,TRBJ2-3,.,TRBD2,CASSPILAGGRDTQYF,TGTGCCAGCAGCCCCATACTAGCGGGAGGGCGGGATACGCAGTATTTT
TRBV6-2/TRBV6-3,TRBJ1-5,.,.,CASSYSSQAFSNQPQHF,TGTGCCAGCAGTTACTCGTCACAGGCCTTTAGCAATCAGCCCCAGCATTTT
TRBV30,TRBJ1-6,.,TRBD1,CAWSDQGGAALHF,TGTGCCTGGAGTGATCAGGGGGGCGCGGCCCTCCACTTT
TRBV9,TRBJ1-4,.,TRBD1,CASSVEGTGVEKLFF,TGTGCCAGCAGCGTCGAGGGGACAGGGGTGGAAAAACTGTTTTTT
TRBV6-5,TRBJ2-3,once,TRBD2,CARRGGADTQYF,TGTGCCAGACGCGGGGGAGCAGATACGCAGTATTTT
TRBV3-1/TRBV3-2,TRBJ2-5,.,TRBD2,CASSERLAGGQETQYF,TGTGCCAGCAGCGAACGACTAGCGGGGGGGCAAGAGACCCAGTACTTC
TRBV7-8,TRBJ2-1,.,TRBD2,CASSLALPAGINSGRNEQFF,TGTGCCAGCAGCTTAGCCCTCCCAGCGGGAATCAACTCGGGGAGGAATGAGCAGTTCTTC
TRBV27,TRBJ1-1,few,TRBD1,CASSTYRGTEAFF,TGTGCCAGCAGTACATACAGGGGGACTGAAGCTTTCTTT
TRBV7-9,TRBJ2-3,.,.,CASAYQGGTDTQYF,TGTGCCAGCGCCTACCAGGGAGGAACAGATACGCAGTATTTT
TRBV4-3,TRBJ1-2,.,.,CASSQDVKAGEGYTF,TGCGCCAGCAGCCAAGATGTAAAGGCGGGGGAGGGCTACACCTTC
TRBV5-1,TRBJ1-1,.,.,CASSPYRDTQGAFF,TGCGCCAGCAGCCCCTACCGGGACACCCAGGGAGCTTTCTTT
TRBV5-5,TRBJ1-1,.,.,CASSLGEGTEAFF,TGTGCCAGCAGCTTGGGGGAGGGAACTGAAGCTTTCTTT
TRBV6-5,TRBJ1-5,.,.,CASLNREYSNQPQHF,TGTGCCAGCCTGAACAGGGAGTATAGCAATCAGCCCCAGCATTTT
TRBV3-1/TRBV3-2,TRBJ2-4,.,TRBD2,CASSQDGPSGGSKNIQYF,TGTGCCAGCAGCCAAGATGGTCCTAGCGGGGGATCCAAAAACATTCAGTACTTC
TRBV4-2,TRBJ1-2,.,TRBD1,CASSQKTGDRGNYGYTF,TGTGCCAGCAGCCAAAAGACAGGGGATAGGGGTAACTATGGCTACACCTTC
TRBV9,TRBJ1-3,few,TRBD1,CASSLWTGLSLGNTIYF,TGTGCCAGCAGCCTCTGGACAGGGTTAAGTCTCGGAAACACCATATATTTT
TRBV5-1,TRBJ2-3,.,.,CASSSYDSQGDTQYF,TGCGCCAGCAGCTCATATGACAGTCAAGGAGATACGCAGTATTTT
TRBV7-9,TRBJ1-1,.,.,CASSLFLGVNTEAFF,TGTGCCAGCAGCCTATTCCTAGGGGTGAACACTGAAGCTTTCTTT
TRBV12-3/TRBV12-4,TRBJ1-1,.,.,CASSHSVNTEAFF,TGTGCCAGCAGTCATTCGGTGAACACTGAAGCTTTCTTT
TRBV19,TRBJ1-2,few,TRBD1,CASSGDSLANYGYTF,TGTGCCAGTAGTGGGGACAGCCTAGCTAACTATGGCTACACCTTC
TRBV6-5,TRBJ2-7,.,.,CASSSGAYEQYF,TGTGCCAGCAGTTCCGGAGCCTACGAGCAGTACTTC
TRBV6-1,TRBJ2-3,.,.,CASSEDIGGGTQYF,TGTGCCAGCAGTGAAGATATCGGGGGAGGTACGCAGTATTTT
TRBV2,TRBJ2-6,.,TRBD1,CASSEQYRGSGANVLTF,TGTGCCAGCAGTGAACAATACAGGGGCTCTGGGGCCAACGTCCTGACTTTC
TRBV7-3,TRBJ2-2,.,TRBD2,CASSLTWGGGNTGELFF,TGTGCCAGCAGCTTAACGTGGGGCGGGGGGAACACCGGGGAGCTGTTTTTT
TRBV6-6,TRBJ2-1,.,TRBD2,CASSYQGLAGAHEQFF,TGTGCCAGCAGTTACCAGGGACTAGCGGGAGCCCATGAGCAGTTCTTC
TRBV2,TRBJ2-3,.,TRBD2,CASSAGGGITDTQYF,TGTGCCAGCAGTGCGGGCGGGGGGATCACAGATACGCAGTATTTT
TRBV7-8,TRBJ1-3,few,TRBD1,CASSPQTGTSGNTIYF,TGTGCCAGCAGCCCACAGACAGGGACCTCTGGAAACACCATATATTTT
TRBV7-9,TRBJ2-4,.,TRBD1,CASSSGQGKNIQYF,TGTGCCAGCAGCTCGGGACAGGGAAAAAACATTCAGTACTTC
TRBV27,TRBJ2-7,once,TRBD1,CASSLQGELLPEQYF,TGTGCCAGCAGCCTACAGGGGGAACTACTCCCCGAGCAGTACTTC
TRBV18,TRBJ2-1,.,TRBD1,CASSPRTGNAYNEQFF,TGTGCCAGCTCCCCCCGGACAGGGAACGCCTACAATGAGCAGTTCTTC
TRBV5-1,TRBJ2-2,.,.,CASSASRTGELFF,TGCGCCAGCAGCGCTTCCAGGACCGGGGAGCTGTTTTTT
TRBV28,TRBJ1-3,.,.,CASGTGSGNTIYF,TGTGCCAGCGGAACAGGCTCTGGAAACACCATATATTTT
TRBV18,TRBJ2-3,.,TRBD1,CASSPGRTGHTDTQYF,TGTGCCAGCTCACCAGGAAGGACAGGGCACACAGATACGCAGTATTTT